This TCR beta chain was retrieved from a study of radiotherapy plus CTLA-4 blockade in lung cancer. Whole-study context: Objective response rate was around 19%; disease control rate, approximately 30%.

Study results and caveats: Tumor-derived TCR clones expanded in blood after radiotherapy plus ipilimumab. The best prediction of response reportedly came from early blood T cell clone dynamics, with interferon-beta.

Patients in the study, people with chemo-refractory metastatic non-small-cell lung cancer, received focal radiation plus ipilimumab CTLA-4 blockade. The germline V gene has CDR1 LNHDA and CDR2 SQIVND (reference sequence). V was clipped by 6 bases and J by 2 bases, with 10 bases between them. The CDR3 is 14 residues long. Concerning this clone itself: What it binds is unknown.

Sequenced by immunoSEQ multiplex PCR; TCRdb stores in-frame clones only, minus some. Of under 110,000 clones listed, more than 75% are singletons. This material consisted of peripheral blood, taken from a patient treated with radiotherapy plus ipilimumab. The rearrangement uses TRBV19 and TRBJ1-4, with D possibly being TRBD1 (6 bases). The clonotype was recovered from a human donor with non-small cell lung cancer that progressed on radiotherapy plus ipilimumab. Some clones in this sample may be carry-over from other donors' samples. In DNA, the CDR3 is TGTGCCAGTAGACAGGGCGACACTAATGAAAAACTGTTTTTT. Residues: CASRQGDTNEKLFF. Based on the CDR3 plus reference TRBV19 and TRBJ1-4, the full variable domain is DGGITQSPKYLFRKEGQNVTLSCEQNLNHDAMYWYRQDPGQGLRLIYYSQIVNDFQKGDIAEGYSVSREKKESFPLTVTSAQKNPTAFYLCASRQGDTNEKLFFGSGTQLSVL.